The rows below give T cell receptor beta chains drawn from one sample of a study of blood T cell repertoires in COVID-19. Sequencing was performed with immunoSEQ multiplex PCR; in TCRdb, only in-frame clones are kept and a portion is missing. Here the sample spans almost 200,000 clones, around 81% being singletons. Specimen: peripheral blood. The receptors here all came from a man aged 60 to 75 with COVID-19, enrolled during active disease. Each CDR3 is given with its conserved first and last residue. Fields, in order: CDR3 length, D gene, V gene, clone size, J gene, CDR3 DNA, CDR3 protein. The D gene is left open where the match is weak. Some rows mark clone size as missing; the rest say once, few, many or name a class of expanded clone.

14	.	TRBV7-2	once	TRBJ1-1	TGTGCCAGCAGCTTAGTTCGCAGGAACACTGAAGCTTTCTTT	CASSLVRRNTEAFF
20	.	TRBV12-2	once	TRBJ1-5	TGTGCAAGTCGCCCTTCAACCGGGACAGGGGCCCGAACGCCAAATCAGCCCCAGCATTTT	CASRPSTGTGARTPNQPQHF
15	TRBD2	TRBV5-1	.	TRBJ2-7	TGCGCCAGCAGCTTGGTTGCGGGAGGGCCGAGCGAGCAGTACTTC	CASSLVAGGPSEQYF
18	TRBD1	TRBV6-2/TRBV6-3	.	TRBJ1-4	TGTGCCAGCAGCCCGGACAGGGGGCTCTTCGAAACTAATGAAAAACTGTTTTTT	CASSPDRGLFETNEKLFF
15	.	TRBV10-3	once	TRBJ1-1	TGTGCCATCAGTGAGTCGAGGGCAGGGAACACTGAAGCTTTCTTT	CAISESRAGNTEAFF
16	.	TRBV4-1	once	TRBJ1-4	TGCGCCAGCAGGGAAACTTTACAGGGCCATAATGAAAAACTGTTTTTT	CASRETLQGHNEKLFF
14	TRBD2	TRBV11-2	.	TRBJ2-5	TGTGCCAGCAGCCCCGGGACTATCGGGAAGACCCAGTACTTC	CASSPGTIGKTQYF
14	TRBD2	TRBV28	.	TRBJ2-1	TGTGCCAGCAGTTTGACTAGCGCGGGGAATGAGCAGTTCTTC	CASSLTSAGNEQFF
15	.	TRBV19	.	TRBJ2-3	TGTGCCAGTAGTATCGGCGGGAAGTTGGAAGATACGCAGTATTTT	CASSIGGKLEDTQYF
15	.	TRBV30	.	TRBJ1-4	TGTGCCTGGAGGGCAAACGGAGCAACTAATGAAAAACTGTTTTTT	CAWRANGATNEKLFF
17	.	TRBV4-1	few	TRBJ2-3	TGCGCCAGCAGCCGGGACCGGGACTCCTCTAGCACAGATACGCAGTATTTT	CASSRDRDSSSTDTQYF
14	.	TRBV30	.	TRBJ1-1	TGTGCCTGGAGTGCCCCGACAGGCTGGACTGAAGCTTTCTTT	CAWSAPTGWTEAFF
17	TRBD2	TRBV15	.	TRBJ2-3	TGTGCCACCAGCAGGGCTAGCGGGAGGGTCCCCACAGATACGCAGTATTTT	CATSRASGRVPTDTQYF
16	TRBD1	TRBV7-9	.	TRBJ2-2	TGTGCCAGCAGCTCCCGTACAGGGGGAAACACCGGGGAGCTGTTTTTT	CASSSRTGGNTGELFF
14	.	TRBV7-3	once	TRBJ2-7	TGTGCCAGCAGCTTAACTAGCGGAGCCCCCGAGCAGTACTTC	CASSLTSGAPEQYF
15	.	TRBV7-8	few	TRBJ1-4	TGTGCCAGCAGCTTAGTGGGGGCGGGTAATGAAAAACTGTTTTTT	CASSLVGAGNEKLFF
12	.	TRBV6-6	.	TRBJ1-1	TGTGCCAGCGGGGGGAGAGGGACTGAAGCTTTCTTT	CASGGRGTEAFF
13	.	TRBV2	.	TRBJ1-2	TGTGCCAGCAGCCCGAGGGCGGACTATGGCTACACCTTC	CASSPRADYGYTF
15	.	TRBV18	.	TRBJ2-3	TGTGCCAGCTCACCACGGTCGCAGGGCACAGATACGCAGTATTTT	CASSPRSQGTDTQYF
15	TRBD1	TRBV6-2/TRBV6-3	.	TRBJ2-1	TGTGCCAGCAGTGTCGACAGGGGTTCCTACAATGAGCAGTTCTTC	CASSVDRGSYNEQFF
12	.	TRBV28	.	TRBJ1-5	TGTGCCAGCAGTTACTCCCGGGGGCCCCAGCATTTT	CASSYSRGPQHF
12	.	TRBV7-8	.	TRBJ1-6	TGTGCCAGCAGCTTTAGCAATTCACCCCTCCACTTT	CASSFSNSPLHF
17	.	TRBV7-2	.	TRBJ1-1	TGTGCCAGCAGCTTGGGAGGCGCGGGGGGAGTGAACACTGAAGCTTTCTTT	CASSLGGAGGVNTEAFF
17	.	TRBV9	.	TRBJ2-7	TGTGCCAGCAGCGGCCCCGTCGGGGGACCAGGCTCCTACGAGCAGTACTTC	CASSGPVGGPGSYEQYF
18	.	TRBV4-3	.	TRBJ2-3	TGCGCCAGCAGCCAAGAAGTGTTCGCGGGAACAAGCACAGATACGCAGTATTTT	CASSQEVFAGTSTDTQYF
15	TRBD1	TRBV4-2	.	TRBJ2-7	TGTGCCAGCAGCCAAGAGGACAGGGGAAGTTACGAGCAGTACTTC	CASSQEDRGSYEQYF
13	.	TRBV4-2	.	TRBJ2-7	TGTGCCAGCAGCCAATCGGCCAGGTACGAGCAGTACTTC	CASSQSARYEQYF
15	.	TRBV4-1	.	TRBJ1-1	TGCGCCAGCAGCCAAGTCGTCCGGACATCCTTTCGAGCTTTCTTT	CASSQVVRTSFRAFF
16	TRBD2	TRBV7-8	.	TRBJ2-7	TGTGCCAGCAGCTTACGTGATTGGAATACGGGGGGCGAGCAGTACTTC	CASSLRDWNTGGEQYF
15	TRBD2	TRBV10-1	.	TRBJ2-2	TGCGCCAGCAGTGAGTCGACGGGGGGGACCGGGGAGCTGTTTTTT	CASSESTGGTGELFF
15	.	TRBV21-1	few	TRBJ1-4	TGTGCCAGCAGCCTCACGGACAGGCTTGATGAAAAACTGTTTTTT	CASSLTDRLDEKLFF
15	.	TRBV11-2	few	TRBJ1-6	TGTGCCAGCAGTCAGGGCTGGAGTGGGGGGTCACCCCTCCACTTT	CASSQGWSGGSPLHF
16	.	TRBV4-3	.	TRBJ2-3	TGCGCCAGCAGCCAAGGGACACTGATTAGCACAGATACGCAGTATTTT	CASSQGTLISTDTQYF
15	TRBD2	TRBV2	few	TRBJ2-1	TGTGCCAGCAGCCCAGCGGGGCGGGTATACAATGAGCAGTTCTTC	CASSPAGRVYNEQFF
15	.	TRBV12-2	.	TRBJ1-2	TGTGCAAGTCGCTTCACAGGGGTTCGTAGCTATGGCTACACCTTC	CASRFTGVRSYGYTF
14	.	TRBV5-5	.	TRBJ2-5	TGTGCCAGCAGCTTGTCCAGGGCTGGAGAGACCCAGTACTTC	CASSLSRAGETQYF
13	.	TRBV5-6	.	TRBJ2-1	TGTGCCAGCAGCGAACCCACTGCCAATGAGCAGTTCTTC	CASSEPTANEQFF
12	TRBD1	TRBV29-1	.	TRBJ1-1	TGCAGCGTACTGACAGGGGGCACTGAAGCTTTCTTT	CSVLTGGTEAFF
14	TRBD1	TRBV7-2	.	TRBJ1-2	TGTGCCAGCAGCGGACGGGACAGATCCTATGGCTACACCTTC	CASSGRDRSYGYTF
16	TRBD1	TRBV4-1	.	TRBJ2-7	TGCGCCAGCAGCCAAGAGGGACAGGGGGCCGCCTACGAGCAGTACTTC	CASSQEGQGAAYEQYF
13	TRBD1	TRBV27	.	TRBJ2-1	TGTGCCAGCAGCCGACAGGGTGGGAATGAGCAGTTCTTC	CASSRQGGNEQFF
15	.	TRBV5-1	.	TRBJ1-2	TGCGCCAGCAGCCTACGGACAGCATCTAACTATGGCTACACCTTC	CASSLRTASNYGYTF
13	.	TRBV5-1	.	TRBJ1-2	TGCGCCAGCAGCACAGAGACTAACTATGGCTACACCTTC	CASSTETNYGYTF
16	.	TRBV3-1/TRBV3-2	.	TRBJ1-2	TGTGCCAGCAGCCAAGATTTTAGGGGAAGTGGGGATGGCTACACCTTC	CASSQDFRGSGDGYTF
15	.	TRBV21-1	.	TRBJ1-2	TGTGCCAGCAGCCCCCGGGACAACACAGGGAATGGCTACACCTTC	CASSPRDNTGNGYTF